Below are 3 T cell receptor beta chains sequenced from a single sample in a study of early T cells in non-severe SARS-CoV-2 infection. TCRdb passed the 5' RACE reads through MiXCR, listing each CDR3 protein once. The sample shows about 33,000 distinct CDR3 sequences, about 6% of them seen only once. The sample was whole blood. The receptor set was obtained from an adult who was a healthcare worker with PCR-confirmed SARS-CoV-2 infection or an uninfected control (not recorded which).

This clonotype has a count of ten or more. This chain connects TRBV6-2 or TRBV6-3 to TRBJ2-5; D may be TRBD1 or TRBD2 (5 bases each). The CDR3 runs 19 residues. Germline V gene sequence: CDR1 MNHEY, CDR2 SVGEGT. Trimming stripped 5 bases from V and 5 bases from J, with 30 bases between. CDR3 sequence reads: CASSRRWAGSVVEGETQYF. The CDR3 DNA is TGTGCCAGCAGTCGGCGTTGGGCAGGGAGTGTGGTAGAAGGGGAGACCCAGTACTTC.

This clonotype was recorded many times. The chain couples TRBV3-1 to TRBJ1-5; 7 nucleotides agree with TRBD1. The CDR3 is 20 residues long. CDR1 is LGHDT, CDR2 YNNKEL, per germline (reference sequence). J was trimmed by 0 bases and V by 0 bases; bases with no gene match: 14. Here the CDR3 reads CASSQDLGQRFVRSNQPQHF. CDR3 DNA sequence: TGTGCCAGCAGCCAAGATCTGGGACAGCGTTTCGTCCGTAGCAATCAGCCCCAGCATTTT.

There are a few counts of this clonotype. The gene calls are TRBV5-1 and TRBJ1-5; D call uncertain. The CDR3 contains 14 residues. Germline V gives CDR1 SGHRS, CDR2 YFSETQ. V was clipped by 0 bases and J by 5 bases, with 9 bases between them. CDR3 protein: CASSLASPDQPQHF. DNA of the CDR3: TGCGCCAGCAGCTTGGCTTCACCGGATCAGCCCCAGCATTTT.